What follows are 31 T cell receptor beta chains derived from one specimen sequenced in a study of CD8 T cells in ankylosing spondylitis. TCRdb reanalysed the 5' RACE reads using MiXCR and keeps one entry per CDR3 protein. This table holds more than 60,000 distinct CDR3 sequences, less than 6% found once. The specimen was blood, either unsorted or a sorted T cell fraction (not recorded which). The receptors originated from a male donor with ankylosing spondylitis or in good health (not recorded which).

This clonotype was recorded at least ten times. The V call is TRBV7-9, the J call TRBJ1-6, with D hard to call. Trimming removed 5 bases from V and 6 bases from J, with 5 bases in between. The CDR3 is 12 amino acids. The germline gives CDR1 SEHNR, CDR2 FQNEAQ (reference sequence). The CDR3 nucleotides are TGTGCCAGCAGCCTGGGTAATTCACCCCTCCACTTT. Translating gives CASSLGNSPLHF.

This clonotype occurred many times. The chain employs TRBV15 and TRBJ1-2, with TRBD1 as a possible D gene (6 bases). The germline V and J ends were trimmed by 4 bases and 2 bases, with 8 bases remaining between them. The CDR3 totals 13 residues. Looked up from germline, CDR1 is LNHNV and CDR2 is YYDKDF (reference sequence). Here the CDR3 reads CATSNDRNYGYTF. DNA of the CDR3: TGTGCCACCAGCAACGACAGGAACTATGGCTACACCTTC.

This clonotype came up many times. The V and J genes are TRBV9 and TRBJ1-1; 8 positions match TRBD1. This CDR3 has 17 amino acids. The germline gives CDR1 SGDLS, CDR2 YYNGEE. V shed 0 bases, J shed 1 base, and the junction held 8 bases outside the gene matches. As DNA, the CDR3 is TGTGCCAGCAGCGTAGCTATCCAGGGGGCGGCGAACACTGAAGCTTTCTTT. It translates to CASSVAIQGAANTEAFF.

The chain is built from TRBV7-9 and TRBJ2-7; D tentatively reads TRBD1 or TRBD2 (5 bases each). Germline V CDR1 and CDR2: SEHNR, FQNEAQ (reference sequence). Between the trimmed V and J ends, which lost 5 bases and 0 bases, there was a span of 11 bases. There are 14 residues in the CDR3. CDR3 sequence: CASSRLGGSYEQYF. CDR3 DNA sequence: TGTGCCAGCAGCCGGCTTGGGGGCTCCTACGAGCAGTACTTC.

This clonotype has a count of ten or more. The J gene is TRBJ2-5, the V gene TRBV4-3; D is unclear. The germline gives CDR1 LGHNA, CDR2 YSLEER. V dropped 4 bases and J dropped 1 base, with 10 bases sitting between them. CDR3 length equals 14 residues. CDR3 DNA sequence: TGCGCCAGCAGCCTCTTGGGCGGCCAAGAGACCCAGTACTTC. This sequence encodes CASSLLGGQETQYF.

This clonotype has a count of ten or more. Relative to the germline gene, one junction end is altered; a read error may explain this. This chain links TRBV25-1 with TRBJ1-1; the match to TRBD1 covers 7 bases. The CDR3 is 16 amino acids. The germline gives CDR1 MGHDK, CDR2 SYGVNS. The CDR3, as DNA: TGTACCAGCAGTGAAACTACAGGGGACCTGAACACTGAAGCTTTCTTT. It is translated as CTSSETTGDLNTEAFF.

This clonotype was found many times. The gene calls are TRBV20-1 and TRBJ2-5; 7 positions agree with TRBD2. CDR1 is DFQATT, CDR2 SNEGSKA, per germline (reference sequence). The CDR3 runs to 14 residues. V was pared by 6 bases and J by 5 bases, with 12 bases of the junction left unmatched. The CDR3 here is CSAKSGVGEETQYF. The DNA for the CDR3 is TGCAGTGCAAAAAGCGGGGTGGGTGAGGAGACCCAGTACTTC.

In this sample, this clonotype turned up many times. The rearrangement joins TRBV7-9 to TRBJ1-1, with TRBD1 as a possible D gene (5 bases). The CDR3 loop spans 15 amino acids. Trimming shortened V by 3 bases and J by 2 bases, and 13 bases separated the two germline ends. Germline assignment: CDR1 SEHNR and CDR2 FQNEAQ (reference sequence). CDR3 region: CASSLARQLNTEAFF. The CDR3 DNA is TGTGCCAGCAGCTTGGCTCGACAGCTAAACACTGAAGCTTTCTTT. The whole variable domain, remainder taken from reference TRBV7-9 and TRBJ1-1, is DTGVSQNPRHKITKRGQNVTFRCDPISEHNRLYWYRQTLGQGPEFLTYFQNEAQLEKSRLLSDRFSAERPKGSFSTLEIQRTEQGDSAMYLCASSLARQLNTEAFFGQGTRLTVV.

This clonotype has ten or more counts. J is TRBJ2-3 and V is TRBV5-1; TRBD1 aligns across 9 bases. V gave up 4 bases and J gave up 1 base; unmatched junction bases: 7. The CDR3 is made up of 16 amino acids. The germline gives CDR1 SGHRS, CDR2 YFSETQ. Here the CDR3 reads CASSRQGDRGTDTQYF. CDR3 in DNA: TGCGCCAGCAGCCGACAGGGGGACCGAGGCACAGATACGCAGTATTTT. The whole variable domain, remainder taken from reference TRBV5-1 and TRBJ2-3, is KAGVTQTPRYLIKTRGQQVTLSCSPISGHRSVSWYQQTPGQGLQFLFEYFSETQRNKGNFPGRFSGRQFSNSRSEMNVSTLELGDSALYLCASSRQGDRGTDTQYFGPGTRLTVL.

This clonotype was counted many times. This rearrangement joins TRBV10-1 to TRBJ1-1; D remains unclear. Looked up from germline, CDR1 is WNHNN and CDR2 is SYGVQD (reference sequence). V was clipped by 0 bases and J by 10 bases, with 12 bases between them. CDR3 size: 13 residues. The CDR3 loop is CASSESESWGAFF. The CDR3 nucleotides read TGCGCCAGCAGTGAGTCGGAGTCGTGGGGAGCTTTCTTT.

In this sample, this clonotype turned up many times. The CDR3 region has the DNA TGCAGTGCTAGAGATCCGAAGGGGAATAGCAATCAGCCCCAGCATTTT. This gives the protein CSARDPKGNSNQPQHF. The chain is built from TRBV20-1 and TRBJ1-5, with D possibly matching TRBD1 (5 bases). Germline CDR1 is DFQATT and CDR2 is SNEGSKA (reference sequence). V lost 0 bases to trimming and J lost 0 bases, with 12 bases between them. The CDR3 is 16 residues long.

This clonotype was observed many times. The V and J genes are TRBV20-1 and TRBJ2-1; 11 bases fit TRBD2. Germline CDR1 DFQATT, CDR2 SNEGSKA (reference sequence). The CDR3 has 17 amino acids. The ends lost 6 bases at V and 7 bases at J; junction bases unmatched: 17. CDR3 protein: CSANILAGGPRSNEQFF. CDR3 sequence (DNA): TGCAGTGCCAATATTTTAGCGGGGGGGCCTCGGTCGAATGAGCAGTTCTTC.

This clonotype was seen repeatedly, ten times or more. This chain uses TRBV7-2 with TRBJ1-5; D is uncertain. CDR3 length equals 12 residues. Trimming shortened V by 5 bases and J by 7 bases, and 9 bases separated the two germline ends. CDR1 and CDR2 from the germline V gene are SGHTA and FQGNSA. This CDR3 is CASSLSLQPQHF. CDR3 DNA: TGTGCCAGCAGCCTCTCCCTACAGCCCCAGCATTTT. Full variable domain (outside the CDR3, taken from reference TRBV7-2 and TRBJ1-5): GAGVSQSPSNKVTEKGKDVELRCDPISGHTALYWYRQSLGQGLEFLIYFQGNSAPDKSGLPSDRFSAERTGGSVSTLTIQRTQQEDSAVYLCASSLSLQPQHFGDGTRLSIL.

In this sample, this clonotype turned up many times. The chain recombines TRBV28 with TRBJ2-5; D not certain. V lost 2 bases and J 2 bases, leaving 12 bases between the germline ends. The CDR3 covers 15 residues. Germline CDR1 and CDR2: MDHEN and SYDVKM. CDR3 in amino acids: CASSLTLFGQETQYF. As DNA, the CDR3 is TGTGCCAGCAGTTTAACGTTGTTCGGGCAAGAGACCCAGTACTTC. The full variable domain, in which reference TRBV28 and TRBJ2-5 provide the parts outside the CDR3, is DVKVTQSSRYLVKRTGEKVFLECVQDMDHENMFWYRQDPGLGLRLIYFSYDVKMKEKGDIPEGYSVSREKKERFSLILESASTNQTSMYLCASSLTLFGQETQYFGPGTRLLVL.

The table lists this clonotype with many counts. The DNA for the CDR3 is TGCGCCAGCAGATCCGGAGAGTTGAACACTGAAGCTTTCTTT. Its translation is CASRSGELNTEAFF. The chain uses TRBV5-1 and TRBJ1-1; no reliable D call. The length of the CDR3 is 14 residues. Per the germline V gene, CDR1 is SGHRS and CDR2 is YFSETQ. Trimming removed 5 bases at V and 0 bases at J, with 11 bases between.

This clonotype was seen at least ten times. The chain recombines TRBV29-1 with TRBJ1-2; 8 nucleotides agree with TRBD1. This CDR3 has 13 residues. The V gene end was trimmed by 4 bases and the J gene end by 4 bases; junction bases not matched to a gene: 5. Germline CDR1 and CDR2: SQVTM and ANQGSEA. The CDR3 bases are TGCAGCGTTGTCTCCGGACAGGGCTATGGCTACACCTTC. Protein product: CSVVSGQGYGYTF. Drawing the rest from reference TRBV29-1 and TRBJ1-2, the complete variable domain is SAVISQKPSRDICQRGTSLTIQCQVDSQVTMMFWYRQQPGQSLTLIATANQGSEATYESGFVIDKFPISRPNLTFSTLTVSNMSPEDSSIYLCSVVSGQGYGYTFGSGTRLTVV.

This clonotype was seen many times. The V gene is TRBV6-2 or TRBV6-3, the J gene TRBJ1-5; unclear D gene. The V end lost 2 bases, the J end lost 5 bases, and 19 bases lay between the germline ends. The CDR3 has 17 amino acids. Germline-derived CDR1 and CDR2 are MNHEY and SVGEGT. The CDR3 region has the DNA TGTGCCAGCAGTTACCCTACCGGGTCCCGCCCCGATCAGCCCCAGCATTTT. Protein: CASSYPTGSRPDQPQHF.

In its sample, this clonotype was seen a few times. The J gene is TRBJ2-7, the V gene TRBV27, with 8 nucleotides matching TRBD1. The CDR3 runs to 14 residues. With 1 base clipped from V and 4 bases from J, the junction kept 3 bases outside the gene matches. Germline V gene data show CDR1 as MNHEY and CDR2 as SMNVEV (reference sequence). The CDR3 is CASSLLTGGYEQYF. DNA of the CDR3: TGTGCCAGCAGTTTATTAACAGGGGGGTACGAGCAGTACTTC.

This clonotype was recorded at least ten times. The CDR3 loop reads CASSLGDTDTGELFF. The CDR3 DNA sequence: TGCGCCAGCAGCTTGGGGGACACTGACACCGGGGAGCTGTTTTTT. The chain is built from TRBV5-1 and TRBJ2-2; possible D gene TRBD1, 6 bases. Germline CDR1 is SGHRS and CDR2 is YFSETQ. Trimming removed 0 bases from V and 3 bases from J, with 9 bases in between. CDR3 length: 15 amino acids.

In this sample, this clonotype turned up a few times. J is TRBJ2-3 and V is TRBV6-5; D is undetermined. This CDR3 comprises 15 residues. Germline lookup yields CDR1 MNHEY and CDR2 SVGAGI. Trimming removed 4 bases at V and 4 bases at J, with 15 bases between. This chain's CDR3 is CASSLPRALADTQYF. The CDR3 bases are TGTGCCAGCAGTTTGCCCCGGGCGTTGGCAGATACGCAGTATTTT.

This clonotype showed up many times. The chain has TRBV5-1 and TRBJ2-3; D perhaps matches TRBD2 (6 bases). This CDR3 has 17 residues. Trimming removed 4 bases from V and 2 bases from J, with 20 bases in between. In germline, CDR1 is SGHRS, CDR2 YFSETQ. The CDR3 bases are TGCGCCAGCAGCCGGACGGCTAGCCGGGAGTACACAGATACGCAGTATTTT. Its protein is CASSRTASREYTDTQYF.

This clonotype appeared many times. J is TRBJ1-1 and V is TRBV5-5; 12 positions match TRBD1. Germline lookup yields CDR1 SGHKS and CDR2 YYEKEE (reference sequence). The CDR3 length is 18 residues. Losses at the gene ends were 0 bases for V and 4 bases for J; bases not matched to a gene: 10. CDR3 loop: CASSLARQGTGGITEAFF. Written as DNA, the CDR3 is TGTGCCAGCAGCTTGGCCCGACAGGGGACAGGGGGCATCACTGAAGCTTTCTTT. Together with reference TRBV5-5 and TRBJ1-1, the CDR3 gives the full variable domain: DAGVTQSPTHLIKTRGQQVTLRCSPISGHKSVSWYQQVLGQGPQFIFQYYEKEERGRGNFPDRFSARQFPNYSSELNVNALLLGDSALYLCASSLARQGTGGITEAFFGQGTRLTVV.

This clonotype was seen at least ten times. The chain couples TRBV28 to TRBJ1-4, with TRBD1 matching 9 bases. The CDR3 is 16 amino acids. Germline trimming cut 5 bases from V and 7 bases from J; bases unmatched to any gene: 11. Germline V gene lookup returns CDR1 MDHEN and CDR2 SYDVKM. The CDR3 here is CASSTPPGQGGEKLFF. The CDR3 DNA reads as TGTGCCAGCAGTACCCCGCCGGGACAGGGTGGTGAAAAACTGTTTTTT.

Details on this clonotype: It may be a read error: a sequence one base away is much more abundant. The chain couples TRBV15 to TRBJ2-5; D unclear. The CDR3 sequence is 15 residues long. V gave up 0 bases and J gave up 1 base, with 9 bases separating them. Germline V lookup: CDR1 LNHNV, CDR2 YYDKDF (reference sequence). The CDR3 sequence is CATSREPKGQETQYF. CDR3 nucleotides: TGTGCCACCAGCAGAGAACCTAAGGGCCAAGAGACCCAGTACTTC.

In this sample, this clonotype turned up a few times. The chain combines TRBV9 with TRBJ2-1; D perhaps matches TRBD1 (6 bases). The CDR3 is made up of 12 amino acids. The ends were cut back, 0 bases at V and 11 bases at J, with 9 bases in the middle. Germline CDR1 is SGDLS and CDR2 is YYNGEE. CDR3 sequence reads: CASSVEQGQQFF. DNA for the CDR3: TGTGCCAGCAGCGTAGAACAGGGACAGCAGTTCTTC.

The V and J genes are TRBV5-1 and TRBJ2-1; 14 positions match TRBD2. Per the germline V gene, CDR1 is SGHRS and CDR2 is YFSETQ. The CDR3 is 15 residues long. The trim removed 4 bases at V and 9 bases at J, leaving 6 bases unmatched. The CDR3 coding sequence is TGCGCCAGCAGCCAGACTAGCGGGGGGGTCATTGAGCAGTTCTTC. Its translation: CASSQTSGGVIEQFF.

This clonotype was seen a few times. V gene TRBV7-9 combines with J gene TRBJ2-1, with unresolved D. V shed 2 bases and J shed 6 bases, with 11 bases lying between them. The CDR3 extends over 14 amino acids. CDR1 and CDR2 (germline): SEHNR, FQNEAQ (reference sequence). CDR3 sequence reads: CASSLRPLGNEQFF. In DNA, the CDR3 is TGTGCCAGCAGCTTAAGACCCCTAGGCAATGAGCAGTTCTTC.

This clonotype was recorded at least ten times. The chain combines TRBV5-1 with TRBJ2-5; 10 nucleotides match TRBD1. V was clipped by 3 bases and J by 1 base; unmatched bases: 6. Germline CDR1 SGHRS, CDR2 YFSETQ. The CDR3 has 16 amino acids. CDR3 sequence: CASSSTTGGLQETQYF. CDR3 coding DNA: TGCGCCAGCAGCTCAACGACAGGGGGCCTCCAAGAGACCCAGTACTTC.

This clonotype was picked up many times. V and J are TRBV28 and TRBJ1-2; 7 bases agree with TRBD1. Germline-derived CDR1 and CDR2 are MDHEN and SYDVKM. The CDR3 length is 16 residues. The junction had 12 bases not matched to a gene; V was cut back by 3 bases and J by 5 bases. The CDR3 loop reads CASSFIGGGGSYGYTF. CDR3 in DNA: TGTGCCAGCAGTTTTATTGGAGGAGGGGGCAGTTATGGCTACACCTTC.

This clonotype was seen ten or more times. J is TRBJ2-7 and V is TRBV4-3, with TRBD2 matching 8 bases. CDR3 length equals 17 residues. The trim removed 3 bases at V and 6 bases at J, leaving 16 bases unmatched. Germline V gene data show CDR1 as LGHNA and CDR2 as YSLEER. The DNA for the CDR3 is TGCGCCAGCAGCCAGACTTTATCGACTAGCGTTCCCTCCGAGCAGTACTTC. As protein: CASSQTLSTSVPSEQYF.

This clonotype appeared many times. V gene TRBV3-1 combines with J gene TRBJ1-4; D remains unclear. Trimming shortened V by 5 bases and J by 0 bases, and 1 base separated the two germline ends. Germline V CDR1 and CDR2: LGHDT, YNNKEL (reference sequence). The CDR3 has 12 amino acids. CDR3 amino acids: CASSSTNEKLFF. CDR3 sequence (DNA): TGTGCCAGCAGCTCAACTAATGAAAAACTGTTTTTT.